The T cell receptor beta chain under discussion was sequenced for a study of T-cell memory formation after mild COVID-19. Turning to the study itself: Each donor largely had its own TCR clusters.

MiXCR, applied by TCRdb to the 5' RACE reads, yields one record per CDR3 protein. The sample consists of 110,000 to 150,000 distinct CDR3 sequences, approximately 26% of them appearing once. The sample holds a few counts of this clonotype. The clonotype was recovered from an adult woman who had mild COVID-19 (a few samples of this study predate the infection). Cell type and time point are not known. The sample taken for sequencing was PBMCs or a T cell subset sorted from them (not recorded which).

CDR3 in amino acids: CASSFPEETGNTIYF. DNA for the CDR3: TGTGCCAGCAGTTTTCCAGAAGAAACTGGAAACACCATATATTTT. The chain joins TRBV12-3 or TRBV12-4 to TRBJ1-3; D is uncertain. This CDR3 has 15 amino acids. Trimming shortened V by 3 bases and J by 2 bases, and 11 bases separated the two germline ends.